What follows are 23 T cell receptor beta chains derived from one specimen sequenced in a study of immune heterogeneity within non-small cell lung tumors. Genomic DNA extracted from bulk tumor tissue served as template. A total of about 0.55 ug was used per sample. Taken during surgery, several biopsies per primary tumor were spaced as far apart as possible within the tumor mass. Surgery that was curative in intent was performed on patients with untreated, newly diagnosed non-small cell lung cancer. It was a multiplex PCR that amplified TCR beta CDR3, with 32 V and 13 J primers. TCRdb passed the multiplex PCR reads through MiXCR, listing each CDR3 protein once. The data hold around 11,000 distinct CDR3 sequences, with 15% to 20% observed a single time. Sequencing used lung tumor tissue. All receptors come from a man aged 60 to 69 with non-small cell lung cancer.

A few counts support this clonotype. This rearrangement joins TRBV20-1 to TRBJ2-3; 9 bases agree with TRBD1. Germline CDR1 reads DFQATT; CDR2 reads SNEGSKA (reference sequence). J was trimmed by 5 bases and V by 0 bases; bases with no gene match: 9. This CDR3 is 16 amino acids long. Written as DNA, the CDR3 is TGCAGTGCTAGAGATTCCAGTGACAGGGGGGAAGATACGCAGTATTTT. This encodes CSARDSSDRGEDTQYF.

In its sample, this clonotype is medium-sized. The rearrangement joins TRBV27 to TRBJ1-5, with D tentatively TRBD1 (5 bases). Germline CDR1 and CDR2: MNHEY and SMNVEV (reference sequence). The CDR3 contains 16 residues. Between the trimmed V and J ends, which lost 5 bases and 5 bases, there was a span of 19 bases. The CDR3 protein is CASSPLLGQGDQPQHF. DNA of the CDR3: TGTGCCAGCAGTCCCCTTCTCGGGCAGGGAGATCAGCCCCAGCATTTT.

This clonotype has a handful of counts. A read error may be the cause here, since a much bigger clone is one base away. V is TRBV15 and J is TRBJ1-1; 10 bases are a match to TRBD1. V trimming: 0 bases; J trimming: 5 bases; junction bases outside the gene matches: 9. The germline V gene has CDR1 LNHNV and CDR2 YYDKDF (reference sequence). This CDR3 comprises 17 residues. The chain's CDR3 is CATSREWTGGLRTEAFF. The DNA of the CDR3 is TGTGCCACCAGCAGAGAGTGGACAGGGGGGTTGCGGACTGAAGCTTTCTTT.

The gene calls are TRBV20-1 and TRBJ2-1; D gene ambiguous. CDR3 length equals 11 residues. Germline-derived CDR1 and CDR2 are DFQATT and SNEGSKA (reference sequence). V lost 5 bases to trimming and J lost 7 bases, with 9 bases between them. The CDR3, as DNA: TGCAGTGCTGTTTTGGGGAATGAGCAGTTCTTC. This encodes CSAVLGNEQFF.

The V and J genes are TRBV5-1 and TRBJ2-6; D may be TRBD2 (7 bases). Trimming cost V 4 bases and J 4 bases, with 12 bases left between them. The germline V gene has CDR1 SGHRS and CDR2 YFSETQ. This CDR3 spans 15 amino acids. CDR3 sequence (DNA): TGCGCCAGCAGCAGGGGGGGGACGGGGGCCAACGTCCTGACTTTC. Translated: CASSRGGTGANVLTF.

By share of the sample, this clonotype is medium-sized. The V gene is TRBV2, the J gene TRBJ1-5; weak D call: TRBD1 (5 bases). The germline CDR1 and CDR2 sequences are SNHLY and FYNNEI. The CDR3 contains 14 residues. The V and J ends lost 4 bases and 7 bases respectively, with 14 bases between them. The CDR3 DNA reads TGTGCCAGCAGTGTCGGAGGGGCGGGGCAGCCCCAGCATTTT. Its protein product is CASSVGGAGQPQHF. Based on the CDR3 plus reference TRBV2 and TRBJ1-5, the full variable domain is EPEVTQTPSHQVTQMGQEVILRCVPISNHLYFYWYRQILGQKVEFLVSFYNNEISEKSEIFDDQFSVERPDGSNFTLKIRSTKLEDSAMYFCASSVGGAGQPQHFGDGTRLSIL.

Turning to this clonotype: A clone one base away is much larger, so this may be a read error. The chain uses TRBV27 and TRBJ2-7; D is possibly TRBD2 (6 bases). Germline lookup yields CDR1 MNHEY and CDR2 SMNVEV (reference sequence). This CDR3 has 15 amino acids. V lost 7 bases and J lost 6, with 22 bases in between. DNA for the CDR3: TGTGCCAGCAACCCCTCGGGGGACGGAGGCTGCGAGCAGTACTTC. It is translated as CASNPSGDGGCEQYF.

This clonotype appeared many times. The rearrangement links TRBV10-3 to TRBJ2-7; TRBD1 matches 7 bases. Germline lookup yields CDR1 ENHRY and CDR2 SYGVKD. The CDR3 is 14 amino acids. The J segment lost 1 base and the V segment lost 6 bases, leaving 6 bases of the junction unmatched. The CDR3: CAIRWDSLSYEQYF. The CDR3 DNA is TGTGCCATCAGATGGGACAGTTTATCCTACGAGCAGTACTTC.

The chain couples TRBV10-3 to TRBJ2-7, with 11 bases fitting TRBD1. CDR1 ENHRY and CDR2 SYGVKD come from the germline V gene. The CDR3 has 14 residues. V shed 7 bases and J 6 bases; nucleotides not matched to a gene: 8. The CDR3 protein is CAITRDRGSFEQYF. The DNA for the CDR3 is TGTGCCATCACCAGGGACAGGGGGTCTTTCGAGCAGTACTTC.

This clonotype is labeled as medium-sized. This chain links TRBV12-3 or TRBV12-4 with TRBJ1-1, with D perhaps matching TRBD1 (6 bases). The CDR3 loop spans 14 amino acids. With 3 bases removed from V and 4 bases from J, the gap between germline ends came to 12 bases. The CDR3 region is CASSFAGEATEAFF. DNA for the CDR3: TGTGCCAGCAGTTTTGCAGGGGAGGCCACTGAAGCTTTCTTT.

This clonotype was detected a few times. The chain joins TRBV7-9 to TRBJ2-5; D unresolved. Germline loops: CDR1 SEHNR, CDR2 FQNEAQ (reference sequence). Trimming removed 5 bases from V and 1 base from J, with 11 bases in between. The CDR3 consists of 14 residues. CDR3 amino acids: CASSLTRTQETQYF. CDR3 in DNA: TGTGCCAGCAGCCTAACAAGGACCCAAGAGACCCAGTACTTC.

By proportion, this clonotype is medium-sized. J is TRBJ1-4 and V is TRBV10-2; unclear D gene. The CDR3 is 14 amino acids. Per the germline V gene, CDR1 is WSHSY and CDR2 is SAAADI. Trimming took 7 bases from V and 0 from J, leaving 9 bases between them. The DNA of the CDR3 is TGCGCCAGCATGGACGGATCAACTAATGAAAAACTGTTTTTT. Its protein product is CASMDGSTNEKLFF.

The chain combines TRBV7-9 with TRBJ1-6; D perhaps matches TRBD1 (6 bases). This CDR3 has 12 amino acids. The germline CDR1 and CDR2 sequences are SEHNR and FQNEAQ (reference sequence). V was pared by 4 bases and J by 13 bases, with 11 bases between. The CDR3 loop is CASSSTGTPLHF. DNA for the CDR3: TGTGCCAGCAGCTCTACAGGGACTCCCCTCCACTTT.

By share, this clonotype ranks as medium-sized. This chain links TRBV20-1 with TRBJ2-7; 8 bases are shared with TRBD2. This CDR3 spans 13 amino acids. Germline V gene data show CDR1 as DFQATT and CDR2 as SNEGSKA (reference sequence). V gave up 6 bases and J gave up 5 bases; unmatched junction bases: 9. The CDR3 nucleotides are TGCAGTGCCTACAGCGGGAGCTTCCACGAGCAGTACTTC. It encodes CSAYSGSFHEQYF.

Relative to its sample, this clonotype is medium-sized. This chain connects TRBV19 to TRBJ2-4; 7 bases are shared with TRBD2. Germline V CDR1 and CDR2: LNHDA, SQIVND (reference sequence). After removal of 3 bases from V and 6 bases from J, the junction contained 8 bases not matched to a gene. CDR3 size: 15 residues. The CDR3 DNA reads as TGTGCCAGTAGTATCGCGGGGGTGAAGGGAAACATTCAGTACTTC. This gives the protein CASSIAGVKGNIQYF.

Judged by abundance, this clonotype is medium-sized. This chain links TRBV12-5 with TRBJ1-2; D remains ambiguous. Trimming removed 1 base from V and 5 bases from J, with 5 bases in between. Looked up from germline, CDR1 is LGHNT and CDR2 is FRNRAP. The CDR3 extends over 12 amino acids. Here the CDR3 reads CASGLATYGYTF. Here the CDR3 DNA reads TGTGCTAGTGGTTTGGCGACGTATGGCTACACCTTC.

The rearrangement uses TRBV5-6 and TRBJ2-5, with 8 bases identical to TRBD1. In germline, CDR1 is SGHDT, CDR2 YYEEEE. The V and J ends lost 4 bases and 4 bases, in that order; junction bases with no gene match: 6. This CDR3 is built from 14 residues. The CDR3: CASSLGQGGETQYF. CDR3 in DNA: TGTGCCAGCAGCCTAGGACAGGGAGGAGAGACCCAGTACTTC. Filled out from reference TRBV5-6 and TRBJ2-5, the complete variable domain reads DAGVTQSPTHLIKTRGQQVTLRCSPKSGHDTVSWYQQALGQGPQFIFQYYEEEERQRGNFPDRFSGHQFPNYSSELNVNALLLGDSALYLCASSLGQGGETQYFGPGTRLLVL.

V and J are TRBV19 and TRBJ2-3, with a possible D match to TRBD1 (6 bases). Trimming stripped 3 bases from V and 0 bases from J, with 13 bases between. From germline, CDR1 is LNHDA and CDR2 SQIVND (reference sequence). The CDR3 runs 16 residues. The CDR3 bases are TGTGCCAGTAGTATCGGACAGCTTCCTAGCACAGATACGCAGTATTTT. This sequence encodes CASSIGQLPSTDTQYF.

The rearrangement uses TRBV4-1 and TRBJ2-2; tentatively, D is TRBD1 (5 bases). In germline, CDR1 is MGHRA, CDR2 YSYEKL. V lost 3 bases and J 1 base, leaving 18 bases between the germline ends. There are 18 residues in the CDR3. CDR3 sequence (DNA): TGCGCCAGCAGCCAGAGTCTCTTGTACAGGAAGAACACCGGGGAGCTGTTTTTT. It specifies CASSQSLLYRKNTGELFF.

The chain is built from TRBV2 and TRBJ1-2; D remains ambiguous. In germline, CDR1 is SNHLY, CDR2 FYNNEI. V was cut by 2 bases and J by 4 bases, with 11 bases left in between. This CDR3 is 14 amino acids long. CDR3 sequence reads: CASSESGEGYGYTF. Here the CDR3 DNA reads TGTGCCAGCAGTGAAAGCGGGGAAGGCTATGGCTACACCTTC.

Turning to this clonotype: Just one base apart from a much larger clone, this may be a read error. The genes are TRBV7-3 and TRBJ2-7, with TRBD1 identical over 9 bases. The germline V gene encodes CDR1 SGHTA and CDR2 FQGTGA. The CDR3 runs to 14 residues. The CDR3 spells CASSQGQGSSEQYF. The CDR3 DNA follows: TGTGCCAGCAGTCAGGGACAGGGTTCCTCCGAGCAGTACTTC.

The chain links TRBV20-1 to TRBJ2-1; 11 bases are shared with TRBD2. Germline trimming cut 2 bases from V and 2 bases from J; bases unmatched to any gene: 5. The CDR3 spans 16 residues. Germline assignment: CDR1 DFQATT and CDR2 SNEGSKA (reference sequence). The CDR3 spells CSARLTSGIPYNEQFF. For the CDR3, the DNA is TGCAGTGCTAGATTGACTAGCGGGATACCCTACAATGAGCAGTTCTTC.

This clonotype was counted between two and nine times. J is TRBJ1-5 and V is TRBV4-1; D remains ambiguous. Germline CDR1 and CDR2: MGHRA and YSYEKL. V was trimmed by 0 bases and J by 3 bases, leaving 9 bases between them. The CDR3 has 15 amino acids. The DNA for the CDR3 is TGCGCCAGCAGCCAAGATCTCTGGTTCAATCAGCCCCAGCATTTT. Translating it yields CASSQDLWFNQPQHF.